Presented here are 10 T cell receptor beta chains from one specimen sequenced in a study of graft-versus-host responses after intestinal transplantation (dated by TCRdb to 2020 to 2022). The receptor library was made with the immunoSEQ multiplex PCR assay. Drawn from immuneACCESS, this table holds only the in-frame rearrangements with V and J called that TCRdb kept. Clones are partly lost; checked studies trace under half to an unresolved V gene and leave the rest unexplained. This sample lists fewer than 120,000 clones; 90% to 95% were detected once. Less than 0.55% of the sample goes to the ten largest clones. The sample's time point label, decoded: cells obtained before transplantation from donor or recipient. These receptors are not linked to any known antigen. The material sequenced was unstimulated CD8+ T cells sorted from spleen or lymph node cells, taken before intestinal transplant. The receptors were gathered from a human donor who received an intestinal transplant.

The chain combines TRBV5-6 with TRBJ2-1; no firm D call. CDR3 length equals 12 residues. The germline V gene has CDR1 SGHDT and CDR2 YYEEEE. The germline V and J ends were trimmed by 4 bases and 7 bases, with 9 bases remaining between them. The CDR3 here is CASSPLHNEQFF. CDR3 nucleotides: TGTGCCAGCAGCCCCCTCCATAATGAGCAGTTCTTC.

Only one count was recorded for this clone. The chain carries TRBV5-1 and TRBJ2-2; a weak D match, TRBD2 (5 bases). The CDR3 loop spans 12 amino acids. The V and J ends lost 7 bases and 5 bases respectively, with 9 bases between them. CDR1 and CDR2 (germline): SGHRS, YFSETQ. CDR3 residues: CASLSGTGELFF. The CDR3 DNA is TGCGCCAGCTTGTCGGGAACCGGGGAGCTGTTTTTT. Full variable domain (rest looked up from reference TRBV5-1 and TRBJ2-2): KAGVTQTPRYLIKTRGQQVTLSCSPISGHRSVSWYQQTPGQGLQFLFEYFSETQRNKGNFPGRFSGRQFSNSRSEMNVSTLELGDSALYLCASLSGTGELFFGEGSRLTVL.

The chain combines TRBV7-3 with TRBJ2-1; D gene unclear. V was shortened by 8 bases and J by 0 bases, with 11 bases between the two germline ends. Germline V gene data show CDR1 as SGHTA and CDR2 as FQGTGA. The CDR3 contains 14 residues. CDR3 sequence (DNA): TGTGCCAGCCAAATAACAAGCTCCTACAATGAGCAGTTCTTC. Amino acid sequence: CASQITSSYNEQFF.

The chain is built from TRBV5-1 and TRBJ2-7; TRBD1 aligns across 7 bases. Germline lookup yields CDR1 SGHRS and CDR2 YFSETQ. The length of the CDR3 is 15 residues. V lost 0 bases to trimming and J lost 1 base; unmatched junction nucleotides: 4. The CDR3 DNA reads TGCGCCAGCAGCTTGGTGTACAGGGGTTCCTACGAGCAGTACTTC. It encodes CASSLVYRGSYEQYF.

The chain has TRBV30 and TRBJ2-7, with D perhaps matching TRBD2 (6 bases). The CDR3 has 14 amino acids. V was clipped by 4 bases and J by 6 bases, with 19 bases between them. CDR1 and CDR2 (germline): GTSNPN, SVGIG (reference sequence). CDR3 bases: TGTGCCTGGACAGCGGGTTCAGCGGTGAGCGAGCAGTACTTC. Translated, it gives CAWTAGSAVSEQYF.

The J gene is TRBJ2-1, the V gene TRBV5-4, with a tentative D call TRBD1 (6 bases). Germline CDR1 reads SGHNT; CDR2 reads YYREEE (reference sequence). This CDR3 contains 15 residues. V lost 0 bases and J lost 6, with 13 bases in between. Here the CDR3 reads CASSLGQGRGNEQFF. CDR3 sequence (DNA): TGTGCCAGCAGCTTGGGCCAGGGGAGAGGCAATGAGCAGTTCTTC.

The chain links TRBV4-1 to TRBJ2-2; 13 bases align to TRBD2. The CDR3 is 20 amino acids. Looked up from germline, CDR1 is MGHRA and CDR2 is YSYEKL. V shed 4 bases, J shed 4 bases, and the junction held 15 bases outside the gene matches. As DNA, the CDR3 is TGCGCCAGCAGCCGGGGGGGGGAACTAGCGGGAGGGCCGGCCACCGGGGAGCTGTTTTTT. Its translation is CASSRGGELAGGPATGELFF.

The V call is TRBV27, the J call TRBJ2-7; 10 nucleotides line up with TRBD1. Germline lookup yields CDR1 MNHEY and CDR2 SMNVEV (reference sequence). The CDR3 is 15 amino acids. With 4 bases clipped from V and 2 bases from J, the junction kept 5 bases outside the gene matches. CDR3: CASSSGQGIPYEQYF. In nucleotides, the CDR3 is TGTGCCAGCAGTTCGGGACAGGGGATCCCCTACGAGCAGTACTTC.

This chain connects TRBV28 to TRBJ2-1; 11 positions match TRBD2. V was pared by 10 bases and J by 7 bases, with 9 bases of the junction left unmatched. The CDR3 spans 14 residues. Germline CDR1 and CDR2: MDHEN and SYDVKM. DNA of the CDR3: TGTGCCACCACGCTAGCGGGAGGATTGAATGAGCAGTTCTTC. As protein: CATTLAGGLNEQFF.

The chain joins TRBV9 to TRBJ2-1, with 12 bases identical to TRBD2. The germline gives CDR1 SGDLS, CDR2 YYNGEE. Unmatched junction bases numbered 5, after V lost 4 bases and J lost 6 bases. The CDR3 is 15 amino acids. The CDR3 sequence is CASSPRTSGINEQFF. CDR3 in DNA: TGTGCCAGCAGCCCCCGGACTAGCGGGATCAATGAGCAGTTCTTC.